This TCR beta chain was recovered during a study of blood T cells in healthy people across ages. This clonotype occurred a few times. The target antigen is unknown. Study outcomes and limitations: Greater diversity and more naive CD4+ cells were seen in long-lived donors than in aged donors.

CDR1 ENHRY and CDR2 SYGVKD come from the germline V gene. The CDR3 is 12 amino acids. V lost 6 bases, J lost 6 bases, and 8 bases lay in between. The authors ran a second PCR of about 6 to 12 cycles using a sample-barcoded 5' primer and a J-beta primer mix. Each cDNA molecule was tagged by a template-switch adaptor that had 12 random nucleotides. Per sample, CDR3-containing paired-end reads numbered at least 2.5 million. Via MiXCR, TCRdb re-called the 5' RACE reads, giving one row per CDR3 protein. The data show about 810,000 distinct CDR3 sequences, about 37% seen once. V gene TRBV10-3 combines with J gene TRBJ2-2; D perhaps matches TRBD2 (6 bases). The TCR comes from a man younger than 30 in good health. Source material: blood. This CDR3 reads CAISPGAGELFF. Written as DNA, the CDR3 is TGTGCCATCAGCCCGGGGGCCGGGGAGCTGTTTTTT.